Presented here are 30 T cell receptor beta chains from one specimen sequenced in a study of CD8 T cells in Susac syndrome. The RNA, about 0.5 to 1 ug, was put through reverse transcription using random hexamers. TCRdb re-called the immunoSEQ multiplex PCR reads with MiXCR, one entry per CDR3 protein. The sample lists about 160,000 distinct CDR3 sequences, 93% occurring once. The material sequenced was CD4+ T cells from PBMCs. Receptors originate from a human donor in good health.

The rearrangement uses TRBV6-5 and TRBJ1-2, with D possibly being TRBD1 (6 bases). CDR1 is MNHEY and CDR2 is SVGAGI in the germline V gene. The CDR3 covers 14 residues. V was shortened by 7 bases and J by 5 bases, with 17 bases between the two germline ends. DNA for the CDR3: TGTGCCAGCACCTCCTCGGGGGGGCTGTATGGCTACACCTTC. This sequence encodes CASTSSGGLYGYTF.

The chain carries TRBV6-5 and TRBJ1-3; D is unresolved. The CDR3 has 15 residues. Per the germline V gene, CDR1 is MNHEY and CDR2 is SVGAGI. Trimming cost V 5 bases and J 4 bases, with 15 bases left between them. The CDR3: CASSPYKGFGNTIYF. The CDR3 DNA follows: TGTGCCAGCAGTCCCTACAAAGGGTTCGGAAACACCATATATTTT.

The V call is TRBV4-2, the J call TRBJ2-5, with 8 bases identical to TRBD2. This CDR3 comprises 14 residues. Germline values: CDR1 LGHNA, CDR2 YNFKEQ. The V gene end was trimmed by 4 bases and the J gene end by 7 bases; junction bases not matched to a gene: 8. CDR3 residues: CASSRGGPEGTQYF. The CDR3 region has the DNA TGTGCCAGCAGCCGCGGGGGGCCAGAAGGGACCCAGTACTTC.

The chain is built from TRBV18 and TRBJ2-5; D is ambiguous. The CDR3 consists of 14 residues. The ends were cut back, 3 bases at V and 2 bases at J, with 10 bases in the middle. Germline V gene sequence: CDR1 KGHSH, CDR2 LQKENI. The CDR3 nucleotides read TGTGCCAGCTCACCCCGGACCTTTCAAGAGACCCAGTACTTC. As protein: CASSPRTFQETQYF.

This clonotype was observed a single time. The chain uses TRBV12-3 or TRBV12-4 and TRBJ2-3, with D hard to call. V lost 3 bases and J 8 bases, leaving 9 bases between the germline ends. The CDR3 has 12 residues. CDR3 protein: CASSFGPGTQYF. In DNA, the CDR3 is TGTGCCAGCAGTTTTGGGCCGGGTACGCAGTATTTT.

This sequence joins TRBV3-1 and TRBJ2-3, with 8 bases matching TRBD2. The junction had 9 bases not matched to a gene; V was cut back by 4 bases and J by 3 bases. The CDR3 covers 16 residues. In germline, CDR1 is LGHDT, CDR2 YNNKEL (reference sequence). This chain's CDR3 is CASSRSHSGATDTQYF. CDR3 DNA sequence: TGTGCCAGCAGCCGCAGCCATAGCGGGGCGACAGATACGCAGTATTTT.

The chain carries TRBV9 and TRBJ2-7; D may be TRBD2 (5 bases). Trimming cost V 4 bases and J 0 bases, with 14 bases left between them. Looked up from germline, CDR1 is SGDLS and CDR2 is YYNGEE. This CDR3 region has 15 residues. The DNA for the CDR3 is TGTGCCAGCAGCCCCCGGGTAGCGAGCTCCTACGAGCAGTACTTC. This encodes CASSPRVASSYEQYF. The variable domain in full, with the rest retrieved from reference TRBV9 and TRBJ2-7, is DSGVTQTPKHLITATGQRVTLRCSPRSGDLSVYWYQQSLDQGLQFLIQYYNGEERAKGNILERFSAQQFPDLHSELNLSSLELGDSALYFCASSPRVASSYEQYFGPGTRLTVT.

The chain joins TRBV11-2 to TRBJ2-7; the match to TRBD1 covers 9 bases. V shed 4 bases, J shed 1 base, and the junction held 8 bases outside the gene matches. This CDR3 region has 16 residues. Germline CDR1 reads SGHAT; CDR2 reads FQNNGV. This CDR3 is CASSSLDRGRSYEQYF. CDR3 sequence (DNA): TGTGCCAGCAGCTCCTTGGACAGGGGAAGGTCCTACGAGCAGTACTTC.

The chain is built from TRBV3-1 and TRBJ1-2; no reliable D call. The V end lost 8 bases, the J end lost 0 bases, and 13 bases lay between the germline ends. Germline CDR1 is LGHDT and CDR2 is YNNKEL (reference sequence). The CDR3 runs to 14 residues. The DNA for the CDR3 is TGTGCCAGCGGTGGCAGACCTTCTAACTATGGCTACACCTTC. It encodes CASGGRPSNYGYTF. Together with reference TRBV3-1 and TRBJ1-2, the CDR3 gives the full variable domain: DTAVSQTPKYLVTQMGNDKSIKCEQNLGHDTMYWYKQDSKKFLKIMFSYNNKELIINETVPNRFSPKSPDKAHLNLHINSLELGDSAVYFCASGGRPSNYGYTFGSGTRLTVV.

The V and J genes are TRBV19 and TRBJ1-5; D is ambiguous. The CDR3 covers 15 residues. Trimming removed 6 bases at V and 2 bases at J, with 14 bases between. Germline-derived CDR1 and CDR2 are LNHDA and SQIVND (reference sequence). CDR3 nucleotide sequence: TGTGCCAGTAGAAGGAGGCGCGGGGGCAATCAGCCCCAGCATTTT. Its protein is CASRRRRGGNQPQHF. Full variable domain (rest looked up from reference TRBV19 and TRBJ1-5): DGGITQSPKYLFRKEGQNVTLSCEQNLNHDAMYWYRQDPGQGLRLIYYSQIVNDFQKGDIAEGYSVSREKKESFPLTVTSAQKNPTAFYLCASRRRRGGNQPQHFGDGTRLSIL.

This rearrangement joins TRBV2 to TRBJ1-4; D is unresolved. The germline V and J ends were trimmed by 1 base and 6 bases, with 6 bases remaining between them. Germline V CDR1 and CDR2: SNHLY, FYNNEI. The CDR3 has 13 residues. The CDR3 sequence: CASSEGGYEKLFF. The CDR3 DNA reads TGTGCCAGCAGTGAAGGGGGATATGAAAAACTGTTTTTT.

The chain uses TRBV23-1 and TRBJ1-1; D unresolved. TRBV23-1 carries the ORF label, with uncertain function. V lost 0 bases and J lost 3, with 11 bases in between. The CDR3 covers 15 residues. CDR3 sequence reads: CASSQSGHPDTEAFF. CDR3 in DNA: TGCGCCAGCAGTCAATCGGGCCATCCGGACACTGAAGCTTTCTTT.

The V call is TRBV29-1, the J call TRBJ2-3, with TRBD2 matching 9 bases. Trimming cost V 4 bases and J 2 bases; bases outside gene matches: 1. Germline V CDR1 and CDR2: SQVTM, ANQGSEA. CDR3 length: 13 amino acids. The CDR3 coding sequence is TGCAGCGTTGGCGGGGGGGACACAGATACGCAGTATTTT. This codes for CSVGGGDTDTQYF.

This clonotype was counted once. V and J are TRBV5-1 and TRBJ2-5; D unclear. The V gene lost 2 bases and the J gene lost 1 base, with 6 bases spanning the gap. Per germline, CDR1 SGHRS and CDR2 YFSETQ. CDR3 size: 13 residues. This CDR3 is CASSFGVQETQYF. The CDR3 DNA reads as TGCGCCAGCAGCTTTGGGGTCCAAGAGACCCAGTACTTC.

The chain carries TRBV10-3 and TRBJ2-3; D is unresolved. The CDR3 has 12 residues. Germline-derived CDR1 and CDR2 are ENHRY and SYGVKD. V lost 8 bases and J lost 2, with 8 bases in between. CDR3 nucleotides: TGTGCCATCGGATCGGCCACAGATACGCAGTATTTT. This encodes CAIGSATDTQYF.

The chain uses TRBV7-2 and TRBJ2-7; D gene ambiguous. The length of the CDR3 is 13 residues. Per the germline V gene, CDR1 is SGHTA and CDR2 is FQGNSA. The ends were cut back, 0 bases at V and 3 bases at J, with 6 bases in the middle. The CDR3 DNA follows: TGTGCCAGCAGCTTAGCCCACGGCTACGAGCAGTACTTC. Translation gives CASSLAHGYEQYF.

The chain combines TRBV5-1 with TRBJ2-2, with TRBD1 as a possible D gene (5 bases). The CDR3 runs 14 residues. Trimming removed 1 base from V and 4 bases from J, with 8 bases in between. The germline V gene encodes CDR1 SGHRS and CDR2 YFSETQ. The CDR3 is CASSLLGPTGELFF. CDR3 coding DNA: TGCGCCAGCAGCTTGTTGGGGCCCACCGGGGAGCTGTTTTTT.

V usage is TRBV5-1 and J usage is TRBJ1-2, with D perhaps matching TRBD1 (5 bases). Germline CDR1 and CDR2: SGHRS and YFSETQ. This CDR3 contains 14 residues. The V end was cut by 2 bases, the J end by 0 bases, with 8 bases between. CDR3 region: CASSFPGSNYGYTF. CDR3 bases: TGCGCCAGCAGCTTTCCAGGGTCTAACTATGGCTACACCTTC.

The chain recombines TRBV7-9 with TRBJ2-5, with 7 bases matching TRBD2. This CDR3 has 16 amino acids. V shed 0 bases, J shed 4 bases, and the junction held 8 bases outside the gene matches. Looked up from germline, CDR1 is SEHNR and CDR2 is FQNEAQ (reference sequence). CDR3: CASSLAQRGDPETQYF. DNA of the CDR3: TGTGCCAGCAGCTTAGCGCAACGGGGGGACCCAGAGACCCAGTACTTC.

The chain is built from TRBV6-1 and TRBJ2-2, with TRBD2 matching over 8 bases. With 7 bases clipped from V and 4 bases from J, the junction kept 5 bases outside the gene matches. Germline CDR1 reads MNHNS; CDR2 reads SASEGT. This CDR3 is 14 amino acids long. CDR3 protein: CASTGGALTGELFF. Written as DNA, the CDR3 is TGTGCCAGCACCGGGGGGGCCCTCACCGGGGAGCTGTTTTTT.

This rearrangement joins TRBV5-6 to TRBJ2-7; D might be TRBD1 (6 bases). The CDR3 runs to 14 residues. The V end lost 4 bases, the J end lost 3 bases, and 14 bases lay between the germline ends. Per the germline V gene, CDR1 is SGHDT and CDR2 is YYEEEE. The CDR3 protein is CASSGDPTGYEQYF. The DNA for the CDR3 is TGTGCCAGCAGCGGAGACCCGACAGGCTACGAGCAGTACTTC.

This rearrangement joins TRBV5-1 to TRBJ2-1; D tentatively reads TRBD1 or TRBD2 (5 bases each). Looked up from germline, CDR1 is SGHRS and CDR2 is YFSETQ. The CDR3 contains 15 residues. Trimming took off 7 bases at V and 0 bases at J, with 14 bases between the two ends. The CDR3 here is CASGRQFDSYNEQFF. DNA of the CDR3: TGCGCCAGCGGGAGACAGTTTGACTCCTACAATGAGCAGTTCTTC.

This chain connects TRBV19 to TRBJ1-2; 8 bases are shared with TRBD1. The germline V gene encodes CDR1 LNHDA and CDR2 SQIVND (reference sequence). The CDR3 runs to 15 residues. V shed 3 bases and J 5 bases; nucleotides not matched to a gene: 8. CDR3 loop: CASSIRQGAGYGYTF. CDR3 nucleotide sequence: TGTGCCAGTAGTATCCGCCAGGGGGCAGGGTATGGCTACACCTTC. The full variable domain, in which reference TRBV19 and TRBJ1-2 provide the parts outside the CDR3, is DGGITQSPKYLFRKEGQNVTLSCEQNLNHDAMYWYRQDPGQGLRLIYYSQIVNDFQKGDIAEGYSVSREKKESFPLTVTSAQKNPTAFYLCASSIRQGAGYGYTFGSGTRLTVV.

This clonotype has just a few counts. The rearrangement uses TRBV3-1 and TRBJ2-7, with 8 bases identical to TRBD1. Germline V CDR1 and CDR2: LGHDT, YNNKEL (reference sequence). The CDR3 length is 14 residues. The V segment lost 4 bases and the J segment 3 bases; nucleotides outside the gene matches: 5. CDR3 in amino acids: CASSLPGQDYEQYF. The CDR3 bases are TGTGCCAGCAGCCTGCCGGGACAGGACTACGAGCAGTACTTC.

This chain connects TRBV2 to TRBJ1-3; TRBD1 aligns across 8 bases. This CDR3 region has 15 residues. CDR1 SNHLY and CDR2 FYNNEI come from the germline V gene. Germline trimming cut 6 bases from V and 1 base from J; bases unmatched to any gene: 5. The CDR3 here is CASSARTGSGNTIYF. For the CDR3, the DNA is TGTGCCAGCAGCGCAAGGACAGGGTCTGGAAACACCATATATTTT.

J is TRBJ2-5 and V is TRBV29-1; D call uncertain. Between the trimmed V and J ends, which lost 7 bases and 7 bases, there was a span of 13 bases. This CDR3 has 11 residues. The germline V gene has CDR1 SQVTM and CDR2 ANQGSEA. Here the CDR3 reads CSGLSGGTQYF. Written as DNA, the CDR3 is TGCAGCGGCCTCTCCGGTGGGACCCAGTACTTC.

The CDR3 spells CAWKGTSLGTQYF. The CDR3 DNA follows: TGTGCCTGGAAGGGGACCTCCTTAGGGACGCAGTATTTT. The chain joins TRBV30 to TRBJ2-3; either TRBD1 or TRBD2 may fit D (5 bases each). Germline CDR1 and CDR2: GTSNPN and SVGIG (reference sequence). The CDR3 is made up of 13 amino acids. Trimming left V 4 bases short and J 9 bases short, with 17 bases between.

V gene TRBV5-1 combines with J gene TRBJ2-6, with D unresolved. From germline, CDR1 is SGHRS and CDR2 YFSETQ. There are 16 residues in the CDR3. The germline V and J ends were trimmed by 0 bases and 0 bases, with 7 bases remaining between them. CDR3 sequence: CASSLEIASGANVLTF. The CDR3 DNA reads TGCGCCAGCAGCTTGGAGATTGCCTCTGGGGCCAACGTCCTGACTTTC.

V is TRBV6-6 and J is TRBJ2-7; TRBD2 matches 12 bases. CDR1 is MNHNY and CDR2 is SVGAGI in the germline V gene (reference sequence). The CDR3 spans 15 residues. Losses at the gene ends were 4 bases for V and 7 bases for J; bases not matched to a gene: 8. The CDR3, as DNA: TGTGCCAGCAGTTCACAAACTAGCGGGGGGAGAGAGCAGTACTTC. This codes for CASSSQTSGGREQYF.

The rearrangement uses TRBV6-2 or TRBV6-3 and TRBJ2-1, with TRBD2 as a possible D gene (5 bases). This CDR3 comprises 12 residues. Trimming shortened V by 8 bases and J by 4 bases, and 9 bases separated the two germline ends. Germline loops: CDR1 MNHEY, CDR2 SVGEGT. CDR3 loop: CASGESYNEQFF. Written as DNA, the CDR3 is TGTGCCAGCGGGGAGTCTTACAATGAGCAGTTCTTC.